The present entry profiles one T cell receptor (beta chain) with its context. Antigen specificity is unknown. This sample was included in a study of Ad26.COV2.S vaccination and SARS-CoV-2 variants. Turning to the study itself: Administration of Ad26.COV2.S was intramuscular, either once or twice 56 days apart. Study outcomes and limitations: Vaccinees displayed broader spike-specific TCR repertoires than placebo recipients.

Treatment given: around 19 received Ad26.COV2.S at low or high dose, single or two shots; about 5 received placebo; per-sample allocation not given. After the first vaccine or placebo injection, samples were drawn on day 63. It was Wuhan-strain SARS-CoV-2 spike that the Ad26 vaccine vector expressed. Clones were sequenced by immunoSEQ multiplex PCR, and TCRdb holds only the in-frame ones, with some missing. The table has roughly 350,000 clones, 80% to 90% seen once. Trimming left V 3 bases short and J 6 bases short, with 11 bases between. This CDR3 has 13 residues. The material was peripheral blood, obtained in a trial of Ad26.COV2.S vaccine versus placebo. The source is a person aged 18 to 59 who received the Ad26.COV2.S COVID-19 vaccine or a placebo. The chain joins TRBV12-3 or TRBV12-4 to TRBJ1-2; D is undetermined. The CDR3 bases are TGTGCCAGCAGTTTTCGGGCAGGCCATGGCTACACCTTC. This gives the protein CASSFRAGHGYTF.